This T cell receptor beta chain was documented in a study of blood T cell repertoires in COVID-19. Study in general: There were acute and convalescent COVID-19 samples, and they came from the United States, Italy and Spain.

This CDR3 is built from 15 residues. V was clipped by 3 bases and J by 3 bases, with 14 bases between them. Germline V CDR1 and CDR2: KGHSH, LQKENI. The study drew participants aged about 18 to 90 years from 20 to 30 US areas. Produced via immunoSEQ multiplex PCR; TCRdb's table is partial and in-frame only. The sample shows over 50,000 clones, approximately 80% of them seen only once. The V and J genes are TRBV18 and TRBJ1-1; weak D call: TRBD1 (5 bases). The sequencing sample was made of PBMCs or T cells enriched from blood (not recorded which). This clonotype was sampled from a woman between 40 and 55 years old with acute COVID-19. CDR3 region: CASSPTAGSDTEAFF. The CDR3 coding sequence is TGTGCCAGCTCACCGACGGCAGGGTCGGACACTGAAGCTTTCTTT.